What follows is one T cell receptor beta chain and its context. Its antigen has not been determined. Base-call qualities are not available, and no considerably larger clone is one nucleotide away. This sample also contains other DNA sequences that code for the same CDR3. V gives up 6 bases and J gives up 0 bases, and the segment between their germline ends measures 9 bases. The CDR3 contains 13 residues, cysteine and phenylalanine counted. Left in the record is the CDR3 DNA by itself, 39 bases read in frame from the first base. CDR1 and CDR2 (SGHTA, FQGNSA) derive from the germline V gene. This record belongs to a study of shared clonotypes between healthy human individuals (dated by TCRdb to 2020 to 2022). Background on the whole study: A couple of women and three men aged 18 to 49 years were included in the cohort. To increase sequencing depth and limit assay-specific biases, different laboratories used diverse techniques to prepare libraries and sequence TCR repertoires. The study deeply sequenced blood TCR repertoires of about 5 healthy adults to estimate repertoire size and the extent of clonotype sharing between individuals. For each donor, CD4 naive and CD4 memory were each run on three plates, CD8 naive on two plates, and CD8 memory on one plate. Each donor's leukapheresis produced roughly between roughly 0.85 and 10 billion PBMCs. Points the paper makes about the study in general: Sampling was limited to blood, and TCR repertoires in tissue likely differ from TCR repertoires in blood. Compared with non-shared clonotypes, clonotypes shared by all four sorted-subset donors had higher generation probabilities. Because the study included a small number of donors, the genetic and exposure-history diversity represented was limited. Larger estimated clonotype richness was generally found for naive subsets than for memory subsets. Pairwise subsampling indicated that sequencing depth was expected to affect the degree of clonotype sharing among donors. When a handful of donors were compared, the shared fraction of clonotypes was roughly 5% for naive CD4, less than 4% for naive CD8, more than 2% for memory CD4, and roughly 0.43% for memory CD8. Even with the large sequencing depth, rarefaction of the sorted-subset datasets indicated that sequencing was incomplete.

Using the deep immunoSEQ assay, TCR CDR3 regions were amplified from genomic DNA by multiplex PCR. Genomic DNA extracted from each cell subset was distributed evenly over all wells of several immunoSEQ 96-well plates, and each plate served as one replicate. For sorted subsets, roughly 200 ng of genomic DNA, equivalent to around 29,000 T cell genomes, went into each replicate PCR. The purified libraries were quantified using a Qubit 3.0 fluorometer, sized with a Bioanalyzer 2100, and then quantified again using the KAPA Library Quantification kit. Each immunoSEQ 96-well plate was sequenced on its own single-read 150-cycle Illumina NextSeq 550 flow cell. The study's own analysis went as follows. Because the immunoSEQ output held only junctional sequences and lacked quality scores, the filtering could not match the filtering applied to full-length reads. To assign V/J genes and CDR3, sequences were annotated using PyIR, a Python wrapper for IgBLAST v1.9, with IMGT germline references. Reads were removed for weak V/J assignments (E-value above 1e-6), missing CDR3, stop codons, out-of-frame junctions, or ambiguous translated residues. A V3J clonotype was defined by an identical inferred V gene, J gene, and CDR3 amino acid sequence. The percentage overlap between two repertoires was calculated by dividing the number of shared unique clonotypes by the size of the smaller repertoire. Richness of each repertoire was evaluated using RTK rarefaction, the Chao1 estimator, and Recon v2.1 estimates of unobserved clonotypes. For all TCRbeta clonotypes obtained by the gDNA method from a few donors, generation probabilities were computed with OLGA. TCRdb mirrors the immuneACCESS table, restricted to in-frame sequences. Some clones are absent from its copies; in checked studies, under half trace to an unresolved V gene, and the reason for the others is unknown. That table supplies the V and J calls and clone size; D and trimming were determined from the DNA. The sample records about 2.4 million clones, 90% to 95% of which are singletons. Jointly, the top ten make up over 0.12% of the sample.

Donors were healthy HIV-negative adults with no recently reported acute infections or vaccinations. All donors were Caucasian adults living in Nashville, Tennessee, USA. Magnetic negative selection was used to enrich CD4+ T cells, after which naive cells were positively selected on CD45RA and the negative fraction became the memory subset. Blood was obtained by leukapheresis, after which PBMCs were separated by Ficoll-Histopaque density gradient centrifugation and cryopreserved in liquid nitrogen vapor phase. Analytical flow cytometry was used to check the purity and quantity of each magnetically sorted T cell population. Genomic DNA was isolated from each sorted fraction and quantified by UV absorbance on a Nanodrop 2000c.

The sequenced material came from naive CD4+ T cells sorted from blood. The cell subset or site tag for this specimen amounts to: CD45RA+ positively selected. The sequence came from a young man in good health. The chain employs TRBV7-2 and TRBJ2-7; the D gene cannot be named for sure. The encoded CDR3 is CASSRRVSYEQYF. Read as DNA, the sequence is TGTGCCAGCAGTAGGAGAGTCTCCTACGAGCAGTACTTC.